What follows are 8 T cell receptor beta chains derived from one specimen sequenced in a study of T cells in Graves' hyperthyroidism and ophthalmopathy. The CDR3 regions of TCR beta were amplified from RNA transcripts. The study used the HTBI primer set for a first-round RT-PCR of the TCR CDR3. A single record per CDR3 protein comes from TCRdb applying MiXCR to the multiplex PCR reads. The data show approximately 560,000 distinct CDR3 sequences, roughly 50% seen once. The sequenced material came from peripheral blood or thyroid tissue (not recorded which). The receptors here all came from a woman between 18 and 29 years old with Graves' hyperthyroidism.

The chain links TRBV24-1 to TRBJ1-2; the match to TRBD1 covers 9 bases. V shed 9 bases and J 4 bases; nucleotides not matched to a gene: 14. Germline loops: CDR1 KGHDR, CDR2 SFDVKD. This CDR3 region has 16 residues. Written as DNA, the CDR3 is TGTGCCACCCCTCCTAGGACAGGGGCCGAGAGCTATGGCTACACCTTC. Translated: CATPPRTGAESYGYTF.

The chain carries TRBV20-1 and TRBJ1-1; D call uncertain. Per germline, CDR1 DFQATT and CDR2 SNEGSKA (reference sequence). The germline V and J ends were trimmed by 6 bases and 3 bases, with 14 bases remaining between them. This CDR3 region has 13 residues. The CDR3 DNA follows: TGCAGTGCCAGCGGAGAGATCGACACTGAAGCTTTCTTT. Its translation is CSASGEIDTEAFF.

This clonotype was recorded at least ten times. J is TRBJ2-5 and V is TRBV20-1, with 10 bases fitting TRBD2. Germline V CDR1 and CDR2: DFQATT, SNEGSKA (reference sequence). J was trimmed by 5 bases and V by 0 bases; bases with no gene match: 3. CDR3 length: 14 amino acids. The CDR3 reads CSARDPGLAETQYF. CDR3 sequence (DNA): TGCAGTGCTAGAGATCCGGGACTAGCGGAGACCCAGTACTTC.

The chain links TRBV7-9 to TRBJ1-4, with a possible D match to TRBD1 (6 bases). Trimming took off 3 bases at V and 6 bases at J, with 14 bases between the two ends. The germline gives CDR1 SEHNR, CDR2 FQNEAQ (reference sequence). CDR3 length: 15 residues. DNA for the CDR3: TGTGCCAGCAGCTTGGCCGGACAGTTGGATGAAAAACTGTTTTTT. Protein product: CASSLAGQLDEKLFF.

This chain connects TRBV15 to TRBJ1-4, with D unclear. Germline CDR1 is LNHNV and CDR2 is YYDKDF (reference sequence). CDR3 size: 15 residues. V lost 0 bases, J lost 3 bases, and 8 bases lay in between. This CDR3 reads CATSRDLQANEKLFF. In DNA, the CDR3 is TGTGCCACCAGCAGAGATCTGCAGGCTAATGAAAAACTGTTTTTT.

The chain recombines TRBV12-3 or TRBV12-4 with TRBJ1-2; tentatively, D is TRBD1 (6 bases). The CDR3 is 16 amino acids. Trimming removed 3 bases at V and 7 bases at J, with 21 bases between. As DNA, the CDR3 is TGTGCCAGCAGTTTTCCGGGGGCGACTCGCGGCGGTGGCTACACCTTC. Translated, it gives CASSFPGATRGGGYTF.

This clonotype was observed a handful of times. The chain couples TRBV20-1 to TRBJ1-2; D gene unclear. The CDR3 totals 12 residues. Germline V gives CDR1 DFQATT, CDR2 SNEGSKA (reference sequence). Trimming stripped 0 bases from V and 7 bases from J, with 9 bases between. The CDR3 nucleotides read TGCAGTGCTAGAGACCCCTTCCGTGGCTACACCTTC. It yields the protein CSARDPFRGYTF.

As to this clonotype: A much larger clone differs from this one at a single base, so this may be a read error. V gene TRBV7-2 combines with J gene TRBJ1-1; D is uncertain. The CDR3 covers 14 residues. Germline assignment: CDR1 SGHTA and CDR2 FQGNSA. The CDR3 nucleotides read TGTGCCAGCAGCTTATTACGGATGAACACTGAAGCTCTCTTT. Protein sequence: CASSLLRMNTEALF.